This T cell receptor beta chain was retrieved from a study of blood T cell repertoires in COVID-19. Across the study: T cells, B-cell-depleted T cells, or PBMCs supplied cDNA or gDNA.

The CDR3 is made up of 14 amino acids. Trimming cost V 3 bases and J 6 bases, with 11 bases left between them. Per the germline V gene, CDR1 is SGHTA and CDR2 is FQGNSA. The authors' processing: The assay estimated nucleated cells by amplifying reference gene primers. Profiling relied on immunoSEQ multiplex PCR, and the TCRdb table lists in-frame clones only, not all of them. For V, J and clone size, that table is used; D and trimming come from the DNA. The sample has 200,000 or so clones; 80% to 90% are singletons. The TCR sequence derives from a woman aged 50 to 60 who had been exposed to COVID-19. The specimen was PBMCs or T cells enriched from blood (not recorded which). This chain links TRBV7-2 with TRBJ2-2; D is possibly TRBD2 (6 bases). The CDR3 loop is CASSLRGGPGELFF. The CDR3 DNA reads TGTGCCAGCAGCTTGAGGGGAGGCCCCGGGGAGCTGTTTTTT.